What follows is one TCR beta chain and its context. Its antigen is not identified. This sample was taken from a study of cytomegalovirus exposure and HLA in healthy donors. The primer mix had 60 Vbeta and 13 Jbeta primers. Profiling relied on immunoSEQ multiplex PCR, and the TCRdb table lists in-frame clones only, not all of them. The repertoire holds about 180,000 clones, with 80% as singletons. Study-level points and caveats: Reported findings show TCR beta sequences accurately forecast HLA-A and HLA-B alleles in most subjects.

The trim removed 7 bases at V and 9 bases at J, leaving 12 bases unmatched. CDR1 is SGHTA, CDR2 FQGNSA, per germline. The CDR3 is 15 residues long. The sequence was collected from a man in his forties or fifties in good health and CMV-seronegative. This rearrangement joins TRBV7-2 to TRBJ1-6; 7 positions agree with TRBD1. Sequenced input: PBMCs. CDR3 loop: CASTNEGAWGSPLHF. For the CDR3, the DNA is TGTGCCAGCACCAATGAGGGGGCTTGGGGTTCACCCCTCCACTTT.